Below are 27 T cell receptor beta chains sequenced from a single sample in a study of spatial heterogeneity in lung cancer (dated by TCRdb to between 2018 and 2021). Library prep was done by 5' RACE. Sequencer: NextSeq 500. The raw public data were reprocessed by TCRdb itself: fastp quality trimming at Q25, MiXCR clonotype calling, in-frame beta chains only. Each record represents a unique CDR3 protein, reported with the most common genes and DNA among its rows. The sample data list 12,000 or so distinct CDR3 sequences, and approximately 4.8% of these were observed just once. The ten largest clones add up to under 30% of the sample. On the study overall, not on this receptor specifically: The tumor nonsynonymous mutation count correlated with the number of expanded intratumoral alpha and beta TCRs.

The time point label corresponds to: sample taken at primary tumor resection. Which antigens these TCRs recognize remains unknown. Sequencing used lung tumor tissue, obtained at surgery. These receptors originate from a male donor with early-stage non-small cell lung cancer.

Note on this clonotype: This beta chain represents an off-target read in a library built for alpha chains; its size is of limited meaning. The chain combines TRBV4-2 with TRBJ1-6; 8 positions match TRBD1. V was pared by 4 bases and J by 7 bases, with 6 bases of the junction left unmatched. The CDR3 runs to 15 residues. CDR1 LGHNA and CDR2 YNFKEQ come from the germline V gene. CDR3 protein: CASSRRTGRNSPLHF. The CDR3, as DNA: TGTGCCAGCAGCCGACGGACAGGGAGAAATTCACCCCTCCACTTT.

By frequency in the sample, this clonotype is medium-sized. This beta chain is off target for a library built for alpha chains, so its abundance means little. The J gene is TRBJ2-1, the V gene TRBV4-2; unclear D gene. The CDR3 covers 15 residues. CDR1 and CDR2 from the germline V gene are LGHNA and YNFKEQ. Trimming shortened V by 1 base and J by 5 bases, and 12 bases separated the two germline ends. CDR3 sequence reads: CASSQGSLTDNEQFF. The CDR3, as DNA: TGTGCCAGCAGCCAAGGGAGCTTAACGGACAATGAGCAGTTCTTC.

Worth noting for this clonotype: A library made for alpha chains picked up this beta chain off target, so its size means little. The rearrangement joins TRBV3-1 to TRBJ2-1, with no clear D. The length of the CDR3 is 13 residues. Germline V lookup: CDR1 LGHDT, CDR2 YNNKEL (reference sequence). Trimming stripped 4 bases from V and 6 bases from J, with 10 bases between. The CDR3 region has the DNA TGTGCCAGCAGCCCGCCCGGAGTCAATGAGCAGTTCTTC. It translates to CASSPPGVNEQFF.

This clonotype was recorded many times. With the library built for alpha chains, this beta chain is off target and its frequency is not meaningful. CDR3 residues: CASSEGAQNEQFF. The CDR3 DNA reads as TGCGCCAGCAGCGAGGGGGCGCAGAATGAGCAGTTCTTC. The chain employs TRBV5-1 and TRBJ2-1, with 7 bases fitting TRBD1. The CDR3 runs 13 residues. V was pared by 4 bases and J by 7 bases, with 5 bases of the junction left unmatched. Germline V CDR1 and CDR2: SGHRS, YFSETQ.

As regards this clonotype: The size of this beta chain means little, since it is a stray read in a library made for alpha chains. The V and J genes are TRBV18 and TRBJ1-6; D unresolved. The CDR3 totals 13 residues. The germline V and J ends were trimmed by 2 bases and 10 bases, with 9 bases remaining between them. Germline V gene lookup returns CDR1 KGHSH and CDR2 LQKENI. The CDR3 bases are TGTGCCAGCTCACCAGGGCTCGGGTCACCCCTCCACTTT. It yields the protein CASSPGLGSPLHF. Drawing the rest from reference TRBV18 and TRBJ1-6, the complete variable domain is NAGVMQNPRHLVRRRGQEARLRCSPMKGHSHVYWYRQLPEEGLKFMVYLQKENIIDESGMPKERFSAEFPKEGPSILRIQQVVRGDSAAYFCASSPGLGSPLHFGNGTRLTVT.

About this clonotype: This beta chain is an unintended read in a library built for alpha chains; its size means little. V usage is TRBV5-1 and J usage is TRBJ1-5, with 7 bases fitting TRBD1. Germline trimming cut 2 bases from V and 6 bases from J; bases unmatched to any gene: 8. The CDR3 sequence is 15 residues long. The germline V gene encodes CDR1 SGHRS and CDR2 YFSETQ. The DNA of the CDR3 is TGCGCCAGCAGCTTCCGAGGGGGCGAAGGTCAGCCCCAGCATTTT. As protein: CASSFRGGEGQPQHF.

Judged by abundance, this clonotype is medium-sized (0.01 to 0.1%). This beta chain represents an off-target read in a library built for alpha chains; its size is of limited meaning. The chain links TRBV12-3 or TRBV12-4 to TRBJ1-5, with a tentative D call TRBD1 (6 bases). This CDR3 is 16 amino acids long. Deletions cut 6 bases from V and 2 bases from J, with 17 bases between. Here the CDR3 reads CASSRGRGSGNQPQHF. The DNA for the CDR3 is TGTGCCAGCAGCCGAGGCAGGGGCAGCGGCAATCAGCCCCAGCATTTT.

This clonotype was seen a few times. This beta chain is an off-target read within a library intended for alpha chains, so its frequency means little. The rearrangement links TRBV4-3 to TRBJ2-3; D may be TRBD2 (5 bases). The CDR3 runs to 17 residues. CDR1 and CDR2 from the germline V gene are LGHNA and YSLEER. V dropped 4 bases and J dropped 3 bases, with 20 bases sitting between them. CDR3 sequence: CASSRSVADWETDTQYF. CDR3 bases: TGCGCCAGCAGCCGCTCTGTTGCAGACTGGGAGACAGATACGCAGTATTTT.

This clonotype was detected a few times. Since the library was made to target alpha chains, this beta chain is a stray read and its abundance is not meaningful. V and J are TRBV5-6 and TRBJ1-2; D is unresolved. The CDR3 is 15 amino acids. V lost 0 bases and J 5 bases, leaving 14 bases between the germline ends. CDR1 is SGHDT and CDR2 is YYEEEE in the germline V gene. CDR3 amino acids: CASSLEAGRGYGYTF. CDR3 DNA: TGTGCCAGCAGCTTGGAGGCGGGTCGGGGATATGGCTACACCTTC.

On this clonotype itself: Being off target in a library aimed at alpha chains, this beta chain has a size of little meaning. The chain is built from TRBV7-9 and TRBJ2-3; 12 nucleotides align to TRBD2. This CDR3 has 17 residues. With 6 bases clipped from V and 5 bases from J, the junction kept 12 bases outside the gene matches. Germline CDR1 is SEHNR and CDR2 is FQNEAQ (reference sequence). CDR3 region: CASRQTSGGRGGDTQYF. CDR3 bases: TGTGCCAGCAGACAGACTAGCGGGGGAAGGGGCGGAGATACGCAGTATTTT. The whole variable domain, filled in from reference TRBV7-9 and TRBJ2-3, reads DTGVSQNPRHKITKRGQNVTFRCDPISEHNRLYWYRQTLGQGPEFLTYFQNEAQLEKSRLLSDRFSAERPKGSFSTLEIQRTEQGDSAMYLCASRQTSGGRGGDTQYFGPGTRLTVL.

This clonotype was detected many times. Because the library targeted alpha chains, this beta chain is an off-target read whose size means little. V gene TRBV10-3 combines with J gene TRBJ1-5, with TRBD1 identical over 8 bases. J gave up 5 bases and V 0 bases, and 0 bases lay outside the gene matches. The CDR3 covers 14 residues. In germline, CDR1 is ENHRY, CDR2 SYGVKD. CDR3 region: CAISESTGDQPQHF. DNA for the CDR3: TGTGCCATCAGTGAGTCGACAGGGGATCAGCCCCAGCATTTT.

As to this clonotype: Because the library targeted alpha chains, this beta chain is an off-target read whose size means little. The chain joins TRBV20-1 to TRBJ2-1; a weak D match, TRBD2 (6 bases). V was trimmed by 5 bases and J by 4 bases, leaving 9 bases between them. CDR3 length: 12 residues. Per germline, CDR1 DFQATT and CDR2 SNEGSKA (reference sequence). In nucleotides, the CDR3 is TGCAGTGCTGGGACTGGTTACAATGAGCAGTTCTTC. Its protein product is CSAGTGYNEQFF.

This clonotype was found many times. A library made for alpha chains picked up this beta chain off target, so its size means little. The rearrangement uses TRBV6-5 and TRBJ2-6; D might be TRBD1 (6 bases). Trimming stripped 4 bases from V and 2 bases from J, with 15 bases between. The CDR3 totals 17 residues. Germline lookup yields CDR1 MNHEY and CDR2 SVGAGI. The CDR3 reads CASSSLRGSAGANVLTF. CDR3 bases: TGTGCCAGCAGTTCGCTCAGGGGTTCGGCTGGGGCCAACGTCCTGACTTTC.

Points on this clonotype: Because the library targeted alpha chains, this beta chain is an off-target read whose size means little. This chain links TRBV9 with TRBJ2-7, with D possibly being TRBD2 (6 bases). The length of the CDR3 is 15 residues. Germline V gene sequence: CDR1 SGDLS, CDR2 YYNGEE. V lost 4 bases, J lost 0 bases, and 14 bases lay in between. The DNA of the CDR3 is TGTGCCAGCAGCTCCCAGGAGGGGTTCTCCTACGAGCAGTACTTC. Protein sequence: CASSSQEGFSYEQYF.

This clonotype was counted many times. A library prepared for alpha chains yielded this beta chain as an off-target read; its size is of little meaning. The CDR3 nucleotides are TGTGCCAGCAGACGCTCGGGGACAGGGCCCTACGAGCAGTACTTC. Encoded protein: CASRRSGTGPYEQYF. The rearrangement uses TRBV12-3 or TRBV12-4 and TRBJ2-7; 9 nucleotides align to TRBD1. The V and J ends lost 6 bases and 2 bases, in that order; junction bases with no gene match: 8. CDR3 length: 15 residues.

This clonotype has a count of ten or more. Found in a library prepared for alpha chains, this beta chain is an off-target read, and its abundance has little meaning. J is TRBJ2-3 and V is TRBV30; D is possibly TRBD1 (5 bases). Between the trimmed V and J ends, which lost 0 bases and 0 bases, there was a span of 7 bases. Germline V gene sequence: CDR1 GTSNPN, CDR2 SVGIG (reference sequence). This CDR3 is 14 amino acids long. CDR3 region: CAWSVPGSTDTQYF. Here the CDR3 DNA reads TGTGCCTGGAGTGTTCCAGGGAGCACAGATACGCAGTATTTT.

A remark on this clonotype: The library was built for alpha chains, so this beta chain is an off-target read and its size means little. The CDR3 nucleotides are TGTGCCAGTAGTATGGGACAGTGGCGGATGAACACTGAAGCTTTCTTT. It specifies CASSMGQWRMNTEAFF. V gene TRBV19 combines with J gene TRBJ1-1; the match to TRBD1 covers 7 bases. Trimming at V came to 3 bases and at J to 0 bases, leaving 7 bases not matched to a gene. This CDR3 has 16 residues. Germline CDR1 reads LNHDA; CDR2 reads SQIVND (reference sequence).

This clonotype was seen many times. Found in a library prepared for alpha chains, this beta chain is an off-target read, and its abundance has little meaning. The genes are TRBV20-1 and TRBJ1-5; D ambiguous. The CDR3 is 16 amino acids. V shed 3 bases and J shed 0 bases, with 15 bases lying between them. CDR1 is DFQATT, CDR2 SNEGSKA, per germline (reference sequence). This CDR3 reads CSASLPGAYSNQPQHF. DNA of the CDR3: TGCAGTGCTAGTCTTCCGGGCGCGTATAGCAATCAGCCCCAGCATTTT.

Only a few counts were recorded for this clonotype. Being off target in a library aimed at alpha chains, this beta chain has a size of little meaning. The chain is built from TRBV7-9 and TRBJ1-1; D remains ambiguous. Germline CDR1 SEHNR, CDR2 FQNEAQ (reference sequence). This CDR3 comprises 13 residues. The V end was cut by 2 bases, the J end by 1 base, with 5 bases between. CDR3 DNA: TGTGCCAGCAGCTTATATCAGAACACTGAAGCTTTCTTT. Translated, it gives CASSLYQNTEAFF.

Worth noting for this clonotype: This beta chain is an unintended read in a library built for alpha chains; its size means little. CDR3 residues: CSVEPGGNGYTF. The DNA for the CDR3 is TGCAGCGTTGAACCCGGGGGGAATGGCTACACCTTC. The chain is built from TRBV29-1 and TRBJ1-2, with D perhaps matching TRBD1 (5 bases). The germline V and J ends were trimmed by 2 bases and 6 bases, with 10 bases remaining between them. The germline CDR1 and CDR2 sequences are SQVTM and ANQGSEA. The CDR3 loop spans 12 amino acids.

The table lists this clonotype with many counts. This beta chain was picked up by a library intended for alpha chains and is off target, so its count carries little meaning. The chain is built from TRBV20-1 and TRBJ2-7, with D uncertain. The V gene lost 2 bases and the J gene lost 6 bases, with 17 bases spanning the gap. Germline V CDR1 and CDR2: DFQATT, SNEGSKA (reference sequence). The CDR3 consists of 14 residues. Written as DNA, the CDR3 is TGCAGTGCTAGACTCCCCAAAAGGTGGGGCGAGCAGTACTTC. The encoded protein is CSARLPKRWGEQYF.

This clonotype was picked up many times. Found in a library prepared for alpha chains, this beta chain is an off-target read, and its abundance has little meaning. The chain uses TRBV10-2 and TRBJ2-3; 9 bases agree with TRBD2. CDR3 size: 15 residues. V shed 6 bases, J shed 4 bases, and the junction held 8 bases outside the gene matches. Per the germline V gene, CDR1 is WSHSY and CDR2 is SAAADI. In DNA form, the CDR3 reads TGCGCCAGCAGGGTCTGGCGGGGGGGGGCAGATACGCAGTATTTT. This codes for CASRVWRGGADTQYF.

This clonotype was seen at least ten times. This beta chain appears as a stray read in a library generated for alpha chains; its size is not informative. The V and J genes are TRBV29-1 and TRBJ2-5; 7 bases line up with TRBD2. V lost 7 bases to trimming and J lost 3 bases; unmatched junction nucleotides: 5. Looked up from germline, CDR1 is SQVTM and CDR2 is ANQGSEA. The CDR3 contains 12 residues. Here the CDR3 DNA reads TGCAGCGCTGGGAGGGTGGAAGAGACCCAGTACTTC. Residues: CSAGRVEETQYF.

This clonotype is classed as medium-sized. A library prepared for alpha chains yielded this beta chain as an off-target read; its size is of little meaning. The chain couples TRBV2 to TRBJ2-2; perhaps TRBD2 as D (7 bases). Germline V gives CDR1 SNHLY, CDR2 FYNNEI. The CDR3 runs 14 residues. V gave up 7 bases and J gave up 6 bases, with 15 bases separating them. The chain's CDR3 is CASTEGEGAGELFF. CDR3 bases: TGTGCCAGCACTGAGGGGGAGGGCGCCGGGGAGCTGTTTTTT.

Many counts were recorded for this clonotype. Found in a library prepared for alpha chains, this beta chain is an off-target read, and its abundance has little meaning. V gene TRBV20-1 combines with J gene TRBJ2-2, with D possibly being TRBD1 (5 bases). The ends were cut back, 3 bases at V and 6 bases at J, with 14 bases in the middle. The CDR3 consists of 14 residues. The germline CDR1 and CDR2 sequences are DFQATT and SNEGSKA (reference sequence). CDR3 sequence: CSASGQVAAGELFF. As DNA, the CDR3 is TGCAGTGCTAGCGGACAAGTCGCGGCCGGGGAGCTGTTTTTT.

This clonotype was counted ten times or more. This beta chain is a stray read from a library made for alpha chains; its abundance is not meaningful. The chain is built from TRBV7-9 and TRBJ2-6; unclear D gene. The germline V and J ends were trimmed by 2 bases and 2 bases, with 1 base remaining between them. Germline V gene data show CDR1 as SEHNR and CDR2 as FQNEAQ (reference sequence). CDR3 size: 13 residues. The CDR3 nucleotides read TGTGCCAGCAGCTTACCTGGGGCCAACGTCCTGACTTTC. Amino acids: CASSLPGANVLTF.

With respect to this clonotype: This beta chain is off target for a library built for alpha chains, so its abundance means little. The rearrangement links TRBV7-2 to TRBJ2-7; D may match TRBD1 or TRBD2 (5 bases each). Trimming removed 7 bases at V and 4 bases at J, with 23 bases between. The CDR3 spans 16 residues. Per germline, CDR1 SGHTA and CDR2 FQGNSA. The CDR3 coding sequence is TGTGCCAGCAACTCCCTTGGTCCAGGGACCCCTTACGAGCAGTACTTC. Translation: CASNSLGPGTPYEQYF.